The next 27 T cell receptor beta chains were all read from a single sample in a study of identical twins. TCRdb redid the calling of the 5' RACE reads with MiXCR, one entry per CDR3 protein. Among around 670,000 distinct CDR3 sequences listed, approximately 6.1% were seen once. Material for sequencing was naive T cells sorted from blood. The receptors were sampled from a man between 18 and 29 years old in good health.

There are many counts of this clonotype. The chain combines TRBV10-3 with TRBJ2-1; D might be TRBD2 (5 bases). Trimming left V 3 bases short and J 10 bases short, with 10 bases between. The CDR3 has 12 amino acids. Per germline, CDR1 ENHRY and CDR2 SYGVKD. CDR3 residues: CAISDEGGEQFF. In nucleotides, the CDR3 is TGTGCCATCAGTGATGAGGGCGGCGAGCAGTTCTTC.

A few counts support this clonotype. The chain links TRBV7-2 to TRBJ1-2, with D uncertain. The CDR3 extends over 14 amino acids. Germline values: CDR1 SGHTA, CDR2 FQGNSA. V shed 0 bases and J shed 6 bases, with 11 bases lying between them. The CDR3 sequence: CASSLAGVGDGYTF. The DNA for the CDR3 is TGTGCCAGCAGCTTAGCCGGGGTTGGGGATGGCTACACCTTC. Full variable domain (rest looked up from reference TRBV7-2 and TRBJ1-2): GAGVSQSPSNKVTEKGKDVELRCDPISGHTALYWYRQSLGQGLEFLIYFQGNSAPDKSGLPSDRFSAERTGGSVSTLTIQRTQQEDSAVYLCASSLAGVGDGYTFGSGTRLTVV.

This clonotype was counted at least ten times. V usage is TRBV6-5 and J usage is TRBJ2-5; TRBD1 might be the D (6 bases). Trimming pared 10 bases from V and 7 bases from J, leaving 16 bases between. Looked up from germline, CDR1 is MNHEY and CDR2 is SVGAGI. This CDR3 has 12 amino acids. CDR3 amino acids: CATTGPRGTQYF. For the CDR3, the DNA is TGTGCCACCACAGGGCCCCGTGGGACCCAGTACTTC.

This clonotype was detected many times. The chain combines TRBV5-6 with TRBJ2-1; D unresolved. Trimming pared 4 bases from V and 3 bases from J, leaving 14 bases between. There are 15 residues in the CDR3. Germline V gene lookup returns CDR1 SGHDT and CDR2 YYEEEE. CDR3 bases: TGTGCCAGCAGCGGCGGAGCTTTCCACTACAATGAGCAGTTCTTC. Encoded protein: CASSGGAFHYNEQFF. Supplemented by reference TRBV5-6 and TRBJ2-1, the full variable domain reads DAGVTQSPTHLIKTRGQQVTLRCSPKSGHDTVSWYQQALGQGPQFIFQYYEEEERQRGNFPDRFSGHQFPNYSSELNVNALLLGDSALYLCASSGGAFHYNEQFFGPGTRLTVL.

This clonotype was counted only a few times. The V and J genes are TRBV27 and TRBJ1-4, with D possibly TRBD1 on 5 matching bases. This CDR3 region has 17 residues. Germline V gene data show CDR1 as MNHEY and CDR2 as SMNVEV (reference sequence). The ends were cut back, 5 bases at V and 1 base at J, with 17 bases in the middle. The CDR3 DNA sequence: TGTGCCAGCAGTCTACGGGGCGGGTTGGGAACTAATGAAAAACTGTTTTTT. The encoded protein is CASSLRGGLGTNEKLFF.

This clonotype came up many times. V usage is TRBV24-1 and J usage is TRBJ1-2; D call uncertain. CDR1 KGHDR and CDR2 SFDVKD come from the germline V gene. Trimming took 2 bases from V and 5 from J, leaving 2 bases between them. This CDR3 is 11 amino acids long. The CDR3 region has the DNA TGTGCCACCAGTGATTGGTATGGCTACACCTTC. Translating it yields CATSDWYGYTF.

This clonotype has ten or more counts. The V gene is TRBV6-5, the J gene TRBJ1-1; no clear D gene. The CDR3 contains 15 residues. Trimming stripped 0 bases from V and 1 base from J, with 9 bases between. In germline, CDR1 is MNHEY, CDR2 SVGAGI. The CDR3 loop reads CASSYSGGSNTEAFF. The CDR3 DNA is TGTGCCAGCAGTTACTCGGGAGGGTCGAACACTGAAGCTTTCTTT.

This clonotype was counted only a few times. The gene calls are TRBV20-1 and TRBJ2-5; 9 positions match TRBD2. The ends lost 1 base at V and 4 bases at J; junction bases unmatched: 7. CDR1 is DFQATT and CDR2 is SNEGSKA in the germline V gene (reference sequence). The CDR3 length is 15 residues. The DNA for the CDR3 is TGCAGTGCTAGAGGGCCTAGCGGGATCGTAGAGACCCAGTACTTC. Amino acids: CSARGPSGIVETQYF.

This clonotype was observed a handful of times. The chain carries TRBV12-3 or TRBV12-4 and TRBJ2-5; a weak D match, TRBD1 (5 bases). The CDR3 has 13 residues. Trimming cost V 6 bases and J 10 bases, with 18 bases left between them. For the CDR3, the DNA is TGTGCCAGCAGGGTGGGGCCGCGTGGCAGCCAGTACTTC. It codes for CASRVGPRGSQYF.

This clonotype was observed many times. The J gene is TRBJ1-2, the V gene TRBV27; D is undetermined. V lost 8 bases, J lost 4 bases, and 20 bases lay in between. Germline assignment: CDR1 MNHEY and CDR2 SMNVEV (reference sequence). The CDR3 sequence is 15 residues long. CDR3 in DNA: TGTGCCAGCTCCGGCGGGCAGAACACCTTCTATGGCTACACCTTC. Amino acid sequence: CASSGGQNTFYGYTF.

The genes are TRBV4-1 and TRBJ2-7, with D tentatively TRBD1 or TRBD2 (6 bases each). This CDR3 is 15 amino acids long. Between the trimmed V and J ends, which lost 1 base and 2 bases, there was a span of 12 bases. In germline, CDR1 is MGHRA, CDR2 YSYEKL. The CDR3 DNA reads TGCGCCAGCAGCCAAGCGGAGGGGGGTGCCTACGAGCAGTACGTC. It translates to CASSQAEGGAYEQYV.

The CDR3 reads CSVGRTGPWDEQFF. CDR3 nucleotides: TGCAGCGTCGGACGGACGGGACCTTGGGATGAGCAGTTCTTC. V usage is TRBV29-1 and J usage is TRBJ2-1; TRBD1 or TRBD2 may be the D gene (5 bases each). CDR1 is SQVTM and CDR2 is ANQGSEA in the germline V gene. The V gene lost 6 bases and the J gene lost 8 bases, with 20 bases spanning the gap. CDR3 size: 14 residues.

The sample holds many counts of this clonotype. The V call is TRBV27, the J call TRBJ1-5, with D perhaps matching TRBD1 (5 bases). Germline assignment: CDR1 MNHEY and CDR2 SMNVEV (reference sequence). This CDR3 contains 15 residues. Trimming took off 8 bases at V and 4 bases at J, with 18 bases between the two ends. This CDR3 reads CASRAGAGYNQPQHF. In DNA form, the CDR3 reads TGTGCCAGCCGAGCCGGGGCAGGGTATAATCAGCCCCAGCATTTT.

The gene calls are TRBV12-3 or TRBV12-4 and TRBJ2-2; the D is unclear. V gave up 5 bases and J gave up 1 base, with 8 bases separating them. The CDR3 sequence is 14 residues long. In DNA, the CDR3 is TGTGCCAGCAGTCATCCTGTGAACACCGGGGAGCTGTTTTTT. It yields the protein CASSHPVNTGELFF.

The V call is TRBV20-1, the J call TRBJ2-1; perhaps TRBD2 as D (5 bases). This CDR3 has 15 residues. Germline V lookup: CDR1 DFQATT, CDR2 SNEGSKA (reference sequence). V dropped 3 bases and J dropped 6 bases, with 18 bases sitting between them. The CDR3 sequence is CSARHSNIRGNEQFF. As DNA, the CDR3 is TGCAGTGCTAGGCACAGCAATATCCGGGGCAATGAGCAGTTCTTC.

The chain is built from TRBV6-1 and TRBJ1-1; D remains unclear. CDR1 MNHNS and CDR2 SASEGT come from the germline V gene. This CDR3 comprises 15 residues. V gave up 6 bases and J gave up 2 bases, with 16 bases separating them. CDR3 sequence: CASRPPAEKNTEAFF. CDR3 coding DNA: TGTGCCAGCAGACCCCCGGCAGAGAAAAACACTGAAGCTTTCTTT.

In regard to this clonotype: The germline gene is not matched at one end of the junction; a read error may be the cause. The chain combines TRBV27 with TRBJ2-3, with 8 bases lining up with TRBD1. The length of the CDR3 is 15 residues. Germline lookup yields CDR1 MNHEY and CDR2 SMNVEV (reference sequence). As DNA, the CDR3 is TGTGCCAGCAGTCTCGGACAGGGTTTAACAGCTACGCAGTATTTT. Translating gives CASSLGQGLTATQYF.

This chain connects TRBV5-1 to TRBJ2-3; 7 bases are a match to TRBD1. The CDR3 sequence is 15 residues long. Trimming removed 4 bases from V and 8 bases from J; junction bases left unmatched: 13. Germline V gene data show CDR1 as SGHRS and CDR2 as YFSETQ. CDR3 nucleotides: TGCGCCAGCAGCCCCGACAGGGCCCCACTTGGTACGCAGTATTTT. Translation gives CASSPDRAPLGTQYF.

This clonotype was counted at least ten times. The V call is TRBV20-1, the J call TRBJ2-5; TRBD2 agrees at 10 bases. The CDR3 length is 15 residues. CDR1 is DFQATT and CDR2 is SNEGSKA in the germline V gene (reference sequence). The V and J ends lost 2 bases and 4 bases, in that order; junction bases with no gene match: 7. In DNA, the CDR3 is TGCAGTGCTAGACCCTGGGAGCGGGAGGGAGAGACCCAGTACTTC. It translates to CSARPWEREGETQYF.

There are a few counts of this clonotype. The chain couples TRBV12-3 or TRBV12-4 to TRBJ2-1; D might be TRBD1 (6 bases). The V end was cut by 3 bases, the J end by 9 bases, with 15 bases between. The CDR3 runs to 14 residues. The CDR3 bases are TGTGCCAGCAGTTTTGGTTTACAGGGCGGTGAGCAGTTCTTC. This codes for CASSFGLQGGEQFF.

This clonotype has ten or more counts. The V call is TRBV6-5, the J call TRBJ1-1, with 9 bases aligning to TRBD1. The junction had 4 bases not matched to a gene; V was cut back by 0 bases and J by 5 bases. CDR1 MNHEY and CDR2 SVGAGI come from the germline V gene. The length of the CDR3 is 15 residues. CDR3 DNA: TGTGCCAGCAGTTACTCGGGACAGGGAAGGACTGAAGCTTTCTTT. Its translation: CASSYSGQGRTEAFF.

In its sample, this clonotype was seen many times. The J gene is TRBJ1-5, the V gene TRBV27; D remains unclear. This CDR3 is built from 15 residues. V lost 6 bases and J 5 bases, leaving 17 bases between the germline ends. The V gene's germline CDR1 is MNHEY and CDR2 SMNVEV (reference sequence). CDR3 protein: CASRSIPGLHQPQHF. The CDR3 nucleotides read TGTGCCAGCAGGTCCATACCGGGCCTCCATCAGCCCCAGCATTTT.

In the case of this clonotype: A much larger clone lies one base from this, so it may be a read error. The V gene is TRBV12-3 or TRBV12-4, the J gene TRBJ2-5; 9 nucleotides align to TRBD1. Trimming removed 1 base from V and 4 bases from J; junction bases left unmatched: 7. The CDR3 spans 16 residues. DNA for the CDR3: TGTGCCAGCAGTTTAGTGGGACAGGGAGGAGGAGAGACCCAGTACTTC. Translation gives CASSLVGQGGGETQYF.

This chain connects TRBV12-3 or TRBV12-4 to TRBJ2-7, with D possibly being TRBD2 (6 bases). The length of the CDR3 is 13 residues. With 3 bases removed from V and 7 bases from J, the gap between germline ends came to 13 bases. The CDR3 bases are TGTGCCAGCAGTTTCGGCCCAGGGAGGGAGCAGTACGTC. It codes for CASSFGPGREQYV.

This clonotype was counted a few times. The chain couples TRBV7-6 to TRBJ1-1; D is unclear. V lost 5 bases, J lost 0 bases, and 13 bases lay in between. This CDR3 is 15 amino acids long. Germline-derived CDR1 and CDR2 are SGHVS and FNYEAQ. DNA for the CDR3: TGTGCCAGCAGCCTATACACGGGGATGAACACTGAAGCTTTCTTT. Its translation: CASSLYTGMNTEAFF.

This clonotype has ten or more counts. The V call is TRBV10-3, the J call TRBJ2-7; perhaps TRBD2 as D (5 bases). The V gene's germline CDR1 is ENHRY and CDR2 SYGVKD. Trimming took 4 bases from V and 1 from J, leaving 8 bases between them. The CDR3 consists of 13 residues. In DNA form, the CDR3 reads TGTGCCATCAGTGTCGGGGAGTCCTACGAGCAGTACTTC. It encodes CAISVGESYEQYF.

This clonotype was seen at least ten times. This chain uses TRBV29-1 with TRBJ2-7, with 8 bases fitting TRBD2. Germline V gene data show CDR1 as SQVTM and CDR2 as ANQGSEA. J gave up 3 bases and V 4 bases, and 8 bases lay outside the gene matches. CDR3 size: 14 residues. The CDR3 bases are TGCAGCGTTGGTACCTTGGCGGGAGGCTACGAGCAGTACTTC. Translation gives CSVGTLAGGYEQYF.